Listed below are T cell receptor beta chains from one sample, sequenced in a study of blood T cell repertoires in COVID-19. Libraries were prepared by immunoSEQ multiplex PCR; TCRdb keeps only in-frame clonotypes and omits some of them. The table shows around 270,000 clones, with more than 65% occurring only once. The material sequenced was peripheral blood. The receptors here all came from an older person with COVID-19, enrolled during active disease. CDR3s include the opening cysteine and the closing phenylalanine or tryptophan. Fields, in order: V gene, J gene, D gene, clone size, CDR3 DNA, CDR3 protein. The D gene is left open where the match is weak. Expanded clones get a size class; other rows say once, few or many, or leave the size out.

TRBV5-1,TRBJ2-6,-,-,TGCGCCAGCAGCCAATCTGGGGCCAACGTCCTGACTTTC,CASSQSGANVLTF
TRBV7-2,TRBJ1-5,-,-,TGTGCCAGCAGCTTAGGGGCAGAGGGAAATCAGCCCCAGCATTTT,CASSLGAEGNQPQHF
TRBV25-1,TRBJ1-6,-,-,TGTGCCAGCACGCAGGGGTATAATTCACCCCTCCACTTT,CASTQGYNSPLHF
TRBV4-2,TRBJ1-4,TRBD1,-,TGTGCCAGCAGCCAAGGAGGGACAGGGGTTTTAGAAAAACTGTTTTTT,CASSQGGTGVLEKLFF
TRBV19,TRBJ1-2,-,-,TGTGCCAGTAGTATTGGCAGGGGACCTAACTATGGCTACACCTTC,CASSIGRGPNYGYTF
TRBV15,TRBJ2-7,-,-,TGTGCCACCAGCAGAGATCCAAGCCGCTACGAGCAGTACTTC,CATSRDPSRYEQYF
TRBV5-1,TRBJ1-6,-,-,TGCGCCAGCAGCTGGAAGCGGGCCCTCGAAGGGTATAATTCACCCCTCCACTTT,CASSWKRALEGYNSPLHF
TRBV7-2,TRBJ2-7,TRBD2,-,TGTGCCAGCAGCTCCCGGACTAGCCTCTTTTACGAGCAGTACTTC,CASSSRTSLFYEQYF
TRBV4-3,TRBJ1-1,TRBD1,-,TGCGCCAGCAGCCAAGACGACAGGGCCCACACTGAAGCTTTCTTT,CASSQDDRAHTEAFF
TRBV7-2,TRBJ2-7,TRBD1,-,TGTGCCAGCAGCTCTCAGACAGGGTCCTCCTACGAGCAGTACTTC,CASSSQTGSSYEQYF
TRBV7-2,TRBJ2-7,-,few,TGTGCCAGCAGCCTTCCAGGGTGGTACGAGCAGTACTTC,CASSLPGWYEQYF
TRBV27,TRBJ2-1,-,once,TGTGCCAGCAGTTTAGGGTGGCAGACACAGGTCAATGAGCAGTTCTTC,CASSLGWQTQVNEQFF
TRBV4-3,TRBJ2-3,TRBD2,once,TGCGCCAGCAGCCAAGATTCAGGGAGCGGGGGGCGGACAGATACGCAGTATTTT,CASSQDSGSGGRTDTQYF
TRBV19,TRBJ2-1,-,once,TGTGCCAGTAGTATACTACTAAGCTCCTACAATGAGCAGTTCTTC,CASSILLSSYNEQFF
TRBV6-6,TRBJ2-2,-,once,TGTGCCAGCAGTTATTTCCGGGAGAACACCGGGGAGCTGTTTTTT,CASSYFRENTGELFF
TRBV28,TRBJ1-2,-,-,TGTGCCAGCAGTTTACAGGTTAACTATGGCTACACCTTC,CASSLQVNYGYTF
TRBV7-2,TRBJ2-1,TRBD2,-,TGTGCCAGCAGCCCTACTAGCGGGAGTTTCAGCGATGAGCAGTTCTTC,CASSPTSGSFSDEQFF
TRBV5-1,TRBJ1-2,TRBD1,-,TGCGCCAGCAGCTCGAACAGGGGGGACAACTATGGCTACACCTTC,CASSSNRGDNYGYTF
TRBV11-2,TRBJ1-6,-,-,TGTGCCAGCAGCTTAGGGGAGGGGTCACCCCTCCACTTT,CASSLGEGSPLHF
TRBV28,TRBJ2-1,TRBD2,-,TGTGCCAGCAGGCCGACTAGCGGGGGGAACCTATACAATGAGCAGTTCTTC,CASRPTSGGNLYNEQFF
TRBV6-6,TRBJ1-2,-,-,TGTGCCAGCAGTTACTCGACAGCTTCCTATGGCTACACCTTC,CASSYSTASYGYTF
TRBV24-1,TRBJ1-2,-,-,TGTGCCACCAGTGACCGACGGGTAATCTATGGCTACACCTTC,CATSDRRVIYGYTF
TRBV9,TRBJ2-3,-,-,TGTGCCAGCAGCGACCCAGGGAGCACAGATACGCAGTATTTT,CASSDPGSTDTQYF
TRBV28,TRBJ2-7,TRBD2,-,TGTGCCAGCAGACCCAGCGGGGGGCGTGGGGACGAGCAGTACTTC,CASRPSGGRGDEQYF
TRBV28,TRBJ2-4,-,once,TGTGCCAGCAGGCCTGGACTAGCCAAAAACATTCAGTACTTC,CASRPGLAKNIQYF
TRBV7-9,TRBJ1-2,-,-,TGTGCCAGCAGCACCAGGGTTTCGGGCTATGGCTACACCTTC,CASSTRVSGYGYTF
TRBV4-1,TRBJ1-3,-,-,TGCGCCAGCAGCCAGCAGGGTCCGGGAAACACCATATATTTT,CASSQQGPGNTIYF
TRBV28,TRBJ2-7,TRBD2,-,TGTGCCAGCAGTACAACTAGCGGGAGGTTCTACGAGCAGTACTTC,CASSTTSGRFYEQYF
TRBV11-1,TRBJ2-1,TRBD1,-,TGTGCCAGCAGCTTAGGGACAGGGGGGAGTGGGCAGTTCTTC,CASSLGTGGSGQFF
TRBV19,TRBJ1-3,TRBD1,-,TGTGCCAGTAGTCCCAGGACAGGCGGTGGAAACACCATATATTTT,CASSPRTGGGNTIYF
TRBV7-3,TRBJ2-1,TRBD2,-,TGTGCCAGCAGCCCACCGGGAGCGGGGGGGTATTATGAGCAGTTCTTC,CASSPPGAGGYYEQFF
TRBV7-3,TRBJ2-3,-,-,TGTGCCAGCAGCTCCGACTACCGCACAGATACGCAGTATTTT,CASSSDYRTDTQYF
TRBV7-8,TRBJ1-1,-,-,TGTGCCAGCAGCCAACGGGGGGGTACTGAAGCTTTCTTT,CASSQRGGTEAFF
TRBV7-9,TRBJ1-1,-,-,TGTGCCAGCAGCTTACAGGTAGAGGGCACTGAAGCTTTCTTT,CASSLQVEGTEAFF